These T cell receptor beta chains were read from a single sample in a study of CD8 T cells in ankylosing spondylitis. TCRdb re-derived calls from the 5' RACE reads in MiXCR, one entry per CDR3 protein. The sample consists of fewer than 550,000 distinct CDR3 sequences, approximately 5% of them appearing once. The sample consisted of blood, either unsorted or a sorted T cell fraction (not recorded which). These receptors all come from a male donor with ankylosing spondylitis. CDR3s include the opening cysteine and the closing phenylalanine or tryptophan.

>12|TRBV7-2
CASSLIWGGLYF
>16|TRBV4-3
CASSQGQAGAQETQYF
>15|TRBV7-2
CASSLGLAGVGEQYF
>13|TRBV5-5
CASSLPGGREAFF
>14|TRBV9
CASNPAGAGETQYF
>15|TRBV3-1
CASSQLTGGNEKPFF
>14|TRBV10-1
CASRRGQGTDTQYF
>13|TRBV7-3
CASSLQGNGELFF
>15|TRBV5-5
CASSLDWASGQPQHF
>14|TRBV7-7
CASSLSMDTGELFF
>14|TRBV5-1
CASSLMTGDGGYTF
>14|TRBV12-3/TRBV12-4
CASSFFGDRVEQYF
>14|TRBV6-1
CASSPDRGPREAFF
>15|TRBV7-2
CASSFRFVQADTQYF
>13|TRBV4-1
CAMSPRTGYGYTF
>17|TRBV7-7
CASSLGGAAGGPGEQFF
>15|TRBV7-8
CASSINRGNPYEQYF
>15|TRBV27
CASSLLGEAKNIQYF
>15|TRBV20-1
CSAPDPSVLRNEQFF
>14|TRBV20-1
CSASGRGPDYEQYF
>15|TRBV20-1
CSARVSGDFYNEQFF
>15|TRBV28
CASRGTGGLSYEQYF
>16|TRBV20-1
CSAAPPGTAITYEQYF
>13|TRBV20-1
CSAGRGYRDEQYF
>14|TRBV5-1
CASSLVGVSETQYF
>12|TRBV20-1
CSAKEGQETQYF
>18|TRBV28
CASSFSWGGSGGNQPQHF
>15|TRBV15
CATSRELAGTGELFF
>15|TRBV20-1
CSARVTGALNQPQHF
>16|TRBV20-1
CSARDPLAGGANEQFF
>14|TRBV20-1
CSASLAGYTGELFF
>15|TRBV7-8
CASSVLAGAFGEQFF
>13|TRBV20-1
CSAYGVGNQPQHF
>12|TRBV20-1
CSGRGASYRQYF
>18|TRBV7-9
CASSTRTGGETGANVLTF
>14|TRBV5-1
CASSLGVGDDGYTF
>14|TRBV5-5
CASSIATYQETQYF
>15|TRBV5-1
CASSPLRDGYNEQFF
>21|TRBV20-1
CSARDHLGASGSRNSPDEQFF
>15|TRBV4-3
CASSQSAGELYGYTF
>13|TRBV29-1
CSVARANNEKLFF
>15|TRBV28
CASRTPGLERYEQYF
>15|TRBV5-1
CASSVVAGGNTEAFF
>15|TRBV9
CASSVEGGPDREAFF
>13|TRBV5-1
CASSPATDQPQHF
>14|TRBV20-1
CSPTGGGIVDTQYF
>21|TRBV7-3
CASSLIETWTSLRRFTGELFF
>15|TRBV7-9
CASSLMGEMAETQYF
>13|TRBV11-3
CASSPGGSYEQFF
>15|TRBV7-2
CASSTTGPFTDTQYF
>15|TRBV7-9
CASSLARRGNYGYTF
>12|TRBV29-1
CSVVDDRETQYF
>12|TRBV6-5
CLRGAGDQPQHF
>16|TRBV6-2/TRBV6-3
CASSYNVPRVDQPQHF
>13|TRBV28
CASIRQVNTEAFF
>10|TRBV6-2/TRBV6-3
CASRHRELFF
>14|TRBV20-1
CSARHPARQETQYF
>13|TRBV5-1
CASSPTGYNEQFF
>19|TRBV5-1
CASSLIGLFGASGVYEQYF